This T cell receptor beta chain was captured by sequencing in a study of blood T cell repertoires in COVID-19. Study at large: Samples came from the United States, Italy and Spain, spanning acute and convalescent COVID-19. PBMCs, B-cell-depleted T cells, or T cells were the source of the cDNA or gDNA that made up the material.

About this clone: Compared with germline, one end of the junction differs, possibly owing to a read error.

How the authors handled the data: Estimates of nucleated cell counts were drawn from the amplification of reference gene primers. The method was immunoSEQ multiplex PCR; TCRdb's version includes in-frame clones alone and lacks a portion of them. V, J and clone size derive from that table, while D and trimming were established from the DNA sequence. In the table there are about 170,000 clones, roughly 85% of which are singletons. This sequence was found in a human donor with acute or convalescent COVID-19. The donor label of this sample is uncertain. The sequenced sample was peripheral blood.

The CDR3 sequence: CASSATGGKQPQHF. The CDR3 DNA sequence: TGTGCCAGTAGTGCGACAGGGGGCAAACAGCCCCAGCATTTT. The chain recombines TRBV19 with TRBJ1-5, with 10 bases fitting TRBD1. In germline, CDR1 is LNHDA, CDR2 SQIVND (reference sequence). The CDR3 contains 14 residues.